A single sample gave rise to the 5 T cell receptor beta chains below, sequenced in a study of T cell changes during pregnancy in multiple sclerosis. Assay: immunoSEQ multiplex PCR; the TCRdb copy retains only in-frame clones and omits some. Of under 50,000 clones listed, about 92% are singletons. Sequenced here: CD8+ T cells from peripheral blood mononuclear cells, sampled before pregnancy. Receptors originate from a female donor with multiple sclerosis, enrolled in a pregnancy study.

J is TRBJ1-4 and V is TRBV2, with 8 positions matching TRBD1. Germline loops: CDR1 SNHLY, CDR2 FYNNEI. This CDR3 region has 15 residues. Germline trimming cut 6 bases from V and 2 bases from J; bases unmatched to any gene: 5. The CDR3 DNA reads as TGTGCCAGCAGGCGCAACAGGGGGACTAATGAAAAACTGTTTTTT. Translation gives CASRRNRGTNEKLFF.

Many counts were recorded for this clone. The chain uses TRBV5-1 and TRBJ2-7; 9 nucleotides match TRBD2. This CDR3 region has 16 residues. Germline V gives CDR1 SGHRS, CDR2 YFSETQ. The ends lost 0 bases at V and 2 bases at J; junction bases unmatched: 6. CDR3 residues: CASSLGPSGVTYEQYF. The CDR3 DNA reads TGCGCCAGCAGCTTGGGGCCTAGCGGGGTAACCTACGAGCAGTACTTC.

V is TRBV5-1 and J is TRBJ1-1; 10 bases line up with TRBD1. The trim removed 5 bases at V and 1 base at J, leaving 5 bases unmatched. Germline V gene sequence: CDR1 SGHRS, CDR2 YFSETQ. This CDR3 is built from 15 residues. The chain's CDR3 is CASRGRDRGNTEAFF. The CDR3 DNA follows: TGCGCCAGCAGGGGTCGGGACAGGGGGAACACTGAAGCTTTCTTT.

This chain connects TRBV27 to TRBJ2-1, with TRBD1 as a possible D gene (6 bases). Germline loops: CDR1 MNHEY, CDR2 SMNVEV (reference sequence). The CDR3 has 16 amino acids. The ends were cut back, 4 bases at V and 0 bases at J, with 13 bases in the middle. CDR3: CASSSSTGPSYNEQFF. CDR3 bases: TGTGCCAGCAGTTCATCTACAGGGCCCTCCTACAATGAGCAGTTCTTC.

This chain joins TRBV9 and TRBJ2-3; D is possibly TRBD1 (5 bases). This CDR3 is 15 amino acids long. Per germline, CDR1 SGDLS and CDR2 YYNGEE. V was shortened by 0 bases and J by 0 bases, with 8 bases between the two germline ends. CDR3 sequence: CASSVGAGSTDTQYF. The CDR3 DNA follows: TGTGCCAGCAGCGTAGGGGCAGGGAGCACAGATACGCAGTATTTT.